This paragraph covers one T cell receptor beta chain sequence. Its antigen is not known. MiXCR was run by TCRdb on the reads, yielding one entry per CDR3 protein. The sample shows hundreds of thousands of distinct CDR3 sequences, about a sixth of them seen only once. This sample was taken from a study of T cell repertoires in cytomegalovirus infection. Study summary: Indicated by public TCR beta signatures were CMV infection and matching HLA type. Findings and caveats of the study: HLA-C-restricted CMV-specific TCR beta clonotypes were dominant in the ex vivo response.

Germline V CDR1 and CDR2: SGHDN, FVKESK. The CDR3 has 17 residues. V dropped 1 base and J dropped 1; count of bases not matched to a gene: 9. The source of this sequence is a human donor in good health (CMV status not recorded). Some clones in this sample may be carry-over from other donors' samples. The sample consisted of PBMCs. J is TRBJ2-5 and V is TRBV14, with 7 bases lining up with TRBD1. This CDR3 is CASSQAVTGTLQETQYF. As DNA, the CDR3 is TGTGCCAGCAGCCAAGCTGTGACAGGGACCCTCCAAGAGACCCAGTACTTC.